Below, 18 T cell receptor beta chains from the same sample are listed, as sequenced in a study of CD8 T cells in Susac syndrome. It was with random hexamers that roughly 0.45 to 1 ug RNA was reverse transcribed. Each CDR3 protein gets one entry after TCRdb re-called the immunoSEQ multiplex PCR reads with MiXCR. Of some 75,000 distinct CDR3 sequences listed, about 93% are singletons. The sample consisted of CD8+ T cells from PBMCs. Receptors were obtained from a human donor with Susac syndrome.

The chain joins TRBV4-3 to TRBJ2-1, with TRBD2 identical over 13 bases. V was clipped by 1 base and J by 8 bases; unmatched bases: 2. This CDR3 has 15 amino acids. Germline V lookup: CDR1 LGHNA, CDR2 YSLEER. As DNA, the CDR3 is TGCGCCAGCAGCCAAGGGACTAGCGGGAGCTATGAGCAGTTCTTC. It encodes CASSQGTSGSYEQFF.

The rearrangement links TRBV2 to TRBJ2-6; D may correspond to TRBD1 or TRBD2 (5 bases each). This CDR3 has 15 residues. Germline CDR1 SNHLY, CDR2 FYNNEI. V gave up 4 bases and J gave up 4 bases, with 11 bases separating them. Written as DNA, the CDR3 is TGTGCCAGCAGTGCTTGGGGGACCGGGGCCAACGTCCTGACTTTC. It is translated as CASSAWGTGANVLTF.

CDR3 amino acids: CASSLEPTNQPQHF. CDR3 bases: TGTGCCAGCAGCTTAGAACCCACAAATCAGCCCCAGCATTTT. The chain links TRBV7-8 to TRBJ1-5; D uncertain. Trimming removed 1 base at V and 4 bases at J, with 8 bases between. Germline CDR1 reads SGHVS; CDR2 reads FQNEAQ. The CDR3 spans 14 residues.

Written as DNA, the CDR3 is TGTGCCAGCAGCCCCACAGGGTCAGCAGATACGCAGTATTTT. Translated: CASSPTGSADTQYF. J is TRBJ2-3 and V is TRBV7-9; possibly TRBD1 for D (6 bases). Germline CDR1 reads SEHNR; CDR2 reads FQNEAQ (reference sequence). V shed 5 bases and J shed 4 bases, with 13 bases lying between them. The CDR3 length is 14 residues.

The chain uses TRBV20-1 and TRBJ1-2, with 11 bases that match TRBD1. With V trimmed by 5 bases and J by 6 bases, 5 bases remained unmatched. This CDR3 comprises 13 residues. Germline values: CDR1 DFQATT, CDR2 SNEGSKA (reference sequence). The DNA for the CDR3 is TGCAGTGCTCCTCGGACAGGGGGCGATGGCTACACCTTC. Amino acids: CSAPRTGGDGYTF.

The chain couples TRBV6-1 to TRBJ2-7, with D unresolved. V was cut by 4 bases and J by 3 bases, with 7 bases left in between. CDR3 length: 12 residues. The V gene's germline CDR1 is MNHNS and CDR2 SASEGT. CDR3 protein: CASSGAVYEQYF. CDR3 in DNA: TGTGCCAGCAGTGGGGCCGTCTACGAGCAGTACTTC.

The CDR3 spells CSARRGQGRETQYF. The CDR3 DNA reads as TGCAGTGCTAGACGAGGACAGGGGAGAGAGACCCAGTACTTC. The V gene is TRBV20-1, the J gene TRBJ2-5; 9 nucleotides agree with TRBD1. The CDR3 loop spans 14 amino acids. Per germline, CDR1 DFQATT and CDR2 SNEGSKA (reference sequence). After removal of 2 bases from V and 4 bases from J, the junction contained 5 bases not matched to a gene.

The gene calls are TRBV20-1 and TRBJ1-1; 7 nucleotides match TRBD1. Germline V gives CDR1 DFQATT, CDR2 SNEGSKA (reference sequence). V was clipped by 0 bases and J by 1 base; unmatched bases: 5. The CDR3 loop spans 15 amino acids. The CDR3, as DNA: TGCAGTGCTAGAGATCGATCAGGGGGGAACACTGAAGCTTTCTTT. This gives the protein CSARDRSGGNTEAFF.

The V and J genes are TRBV7-9 and TRBJ2-1; no clear D. The germline V and J ends were trimmed by 1 base and 8 bases, with 12 bases remaining between them. The CDR3 length is 14 residues. From germline, CDR1 is SEHNR and CDR2 FQNEAQ (reference sequence). The CDR3 is CASSLGPSWDEQFF. The CDR3 bases are TGTGCCAGCAGCTTAGGACCCTCCTGGGATGAGCAGTTCTTC.

V gene TRBV9 combines with J gene TRBJ2-1; 8 bases align to TRBD1. The CDR3 has 16 amino acids. The V segment lost 4 bases and the J segment 2 bases; nucleotides outside the gene matches: 8. From germline, CDR1 is SGDLS and CDR2 YYNGEE. The CDR3 DNA reads as TGTGCCAGCAGCCCCCGGACAGGGAATCCCTACAATGAGCAGTTCTTC. Residues: CASSPRTGNPYNEQFF.

This chain links TRBV20-1 with TRBJ2-7, with unresolved D. Trimming removed 5 bases from V and 3 bases from J, with 14 bases in between. Germline-derived CDR1 and CDR2 are DFQATT and SNEGSKA (reference sequence). The CDR3 length is 13 residues. This CDR3 is CSAPLRPNYEQYF. CDR3 bases: TGCAGTGCTCCCCTGCGGCCAAACTACGAGCAGTACTTC.

The chain uses TRBV14 and TRBJ2-7; D gene uncertain. This CDR3 has 14 amino acids. Trimming cost V 1 base and J 7 bases, with 14 bases left between them. The germline V gene has CDR1 SGHDN and CDR2 FVKESK. The CDR3 is CASSQASSIDEQYF. The DNA for the CDR3 is TGTGCCAGCAGCCAAGCGTCTTCGATCGATGAGCAGTACTTC.

DNA of the CDR3: TGTGCCATCAGTGAAGGCGGCACCTACGAGCAGTACTTC. Residues: CAISEGGTYEQYF. This chain links TRBV10-3 with TRBJ2-7, with D hard to call. CDR3 size: 13 residues. V was cut by 3 bases and J by 2 bases, with 8 bases left in between. The germline CDR1 and CDR2 sequences are ENHRY and SYGVKD.

In DNA form, the CDR3 reads TGTGCCAGCAGCTTAGCAGGCGGGACAAGTGTGACCGGGGAGCTGTTTTTT. It translates to CASSLAGGTSVTGELFF. The chain links TRBV7-2 to TRBJ2-2; D tentatively reads TRBD1 or TRBD2 (6 bases each). V was cut by 0 bases and J by 5 bases, with 16 bases left in between. This CDR3 has 17 residues. Germline loops: CDR1 SGHTA, CDR2 FQGNSA.

The chain carries TRBV4-1 and TRBJ1-2; TRBD1 is a possible D gene (5 bases). Looked up from germline, CDR1 is MGHRA and CDR2 is YSYEKL. The CDR3 runs to 17 residues. Trimming cost V 8 bases and J 7 bases, with 29 bases left between them. The CDR3 protein is CASAPTELESGSAGYTF. In DNA form, the CDR3 reads TGCGCCAGCGCCCCCACAGAGCTCGAATCAGGGAGCGCTGGCTACACCTTC.

This chain uses TRBV30 with TRBJ2-7; TRBD2 matches at 8 bases. Per the germline V gene, CDR1 is GTSNPN and CDR2 is SVGIG (reference sequence). The V and J ends lost 0 bases and 1 base, in that order; junction bases with no gene match: 2. The CDR3 has 14 residues. CDR3 nucleotides: TGTGCCTGGAGTGTACTAGCGGAGTCCTACGAGCAGTACTTC. This gives the protein CAWSVLAESYEQYF.

The chain is built from TRBV20-1 and TRBJ1-3, with D uncertain. Germline V gene sequence: CDR1 DFQATT, CDR2 SNEGSKA (reference sequence). CDR3 length: 14 residues. V was shortened by 3 bases and J by 0 bases, with 9 bases between the two germline ends. The CDR3 here is CSARVLGSGNTIYF. As DNA, the CDR3 is TGCAGTGCTAGGGTATTGGGCTCTGGAAACACCATATATTTT.

This chain joins TRBV5-1 and TRBJ1-1; the D is unclear. Germline V lookup: CDR1 SGHRS, CDR2 YFSETQ. This CDR3 region has 14 residues. V was shortened by 0 bases and J by 3 bases, with 9 bases between the two germline ends. CDR3 DNA sequence: TGCGCCAGCAGCTTGGGTATGAGGGACACTGAAGCTTTCTTT. Its translation: CASSLGMRDTEAFF. The full variable domain, completed using reference TRBV5-1 and TRBJ1-1, is KAGVTQTPRYLIKTRGQQVTLSCSPISGHRSVSWYQQTPGQGLQFLFEYFSETQRNKGNFPGRFSGRQFSNSRSEMNVSTLELGDSALYLCASSLGMRDTEAFFGQGTRLTVV.